The entry below describes one T cell receptor beta chain. Its specificity is unknown. The source material, RNA transcripts, was used to amplify TCR beta CDR3 regions. Using the HTBI primer set, a first-round RT-PCR was run on the TCR CDR3. TCRdb re-called the multiplex PCR reads through MiXCR, storing one row per CDR3 protein. Among 350,000 or so distinct CDR3 sequences listed, 21% were seen once. The sample comes from a study of T cells in Graves' hyperthyroidism and ophthalmopathy. If no ophthalmopathy progression occurred within 18 months, Graves' hyperthyroidism was stable. Uncontrolled infections, other autoimmune diseases, pregnancy or lactation led to exclusion of patients. Study-level points and caveats: Ophthalmopathy got predicted by the model a median approximately 6 months before its onset. Researchers report that a 13 V-J model separated ophthalmopathy from stable hyperthyroidism.

Trimming shortened V by 1 base and J by 0 bases, and 10 bases separated the two germline ends. This CDR3 is built from 15 residues. Germline V gene lookup returns CDR1 SEHNR and CDR2 FQNEAQ (reference sequence). The chain links TRBV7-9 to TRBJ2-7; TRBD2 might be the D (5 bases). Sequencing input: blood. This TCR was recovered from a woman in her fifties or sixties with Graves' hyperthyroidism. CDR3 residues: CASSLGGFRSYEQYF. In DNA, the CDR3 is TGTGCCAGCAGCTTAGGAGGGTTCCGCTCCTACGAGCAGTACTTC.